This T cell receptor beta chain derives from a study of OX40 agonist ivuxolimab in advanced cancers. On the study more broadly: Patients with prior anti-PD-1, anti-PD-L1 or anti-CTLA-4 therapy were eligible; roughly 41% had some. Whole-study results and caveats: CD8+ T cells averaged more expanded clones than CD4+. There was clonal expansion of CD4+ and CD8+ blood T cells by week 6 at 0.1 to 3.0 mg/kg.

On this clone itself: What it recognizes is unknown.

CDR3 length equals 14 residues. Germline lookup yields CDR1 MNHEY and CDR2 SMNVEV (reference sequence). V lost 6 bases and J lost 1, with 13 bases in between. The assay was immunoSEQ multiplex PCR, and TCRdb's table has in-frame clones only and misses some. This table has 60,000 or so clones, about 85% appearing once. V usage is TRBV27 and J usage is TRBJ2-7, with D perhaps TRBD2 (7 bases). This clonotype originated in an adult with an advanced solid tumor such as melanoma, head and neck, liver or kidney cancer. The sample here was CD4+ or CD8+ T cells sorted from blood, taken in a trial of the OX40 agonist ivuxolimab. In nucleotides, the CDR3 is TGTGCCAGCAGCAGGGGAGGGTGGTCCTACGAGCAGTACTTC. Its translation is CASSRGGWSYEQYF.